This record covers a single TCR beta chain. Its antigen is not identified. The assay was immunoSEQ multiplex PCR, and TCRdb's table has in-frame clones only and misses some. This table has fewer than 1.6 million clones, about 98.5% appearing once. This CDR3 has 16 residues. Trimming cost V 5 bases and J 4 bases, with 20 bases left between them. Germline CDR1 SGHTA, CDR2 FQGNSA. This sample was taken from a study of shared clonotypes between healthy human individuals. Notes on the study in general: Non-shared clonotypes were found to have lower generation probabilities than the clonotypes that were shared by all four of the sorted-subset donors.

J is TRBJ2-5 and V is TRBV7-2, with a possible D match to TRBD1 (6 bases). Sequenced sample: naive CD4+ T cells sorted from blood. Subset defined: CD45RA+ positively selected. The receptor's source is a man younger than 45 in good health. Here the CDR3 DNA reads TGTGCCAGCAGCGCTGGTCCAGGGGTTGGTGTAGAGACCCAGTACTTC. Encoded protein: CASSAGPGVGVETQYF.